This TCR beta chain was documented in a study of T cell responses to AZD1222 COVID-19 vaccine. For this clone: What it binds is unknown.

Some second doses came at about 4 weeks and others at about 12 weeks; these were pooled. General observations from the study: Among vaccine-associated CD4 TCRs, coverage spanned spike, with dominance at 160-218 and 743-854. Close to half of spike-specific TCRs reportedly recognize unmutated variant regions. Among those given AZD1222, only five or six were seropositive at baseline.

The germline CDR1 and CDR2 sequences are SGDLS and YYNGEE. This CDR3 has 15 amino acids. With 3 bases clipped from V and 7 bases from J, the junction kept 6 bases outside the gene matches. Clones were read by immunoSEQ multiplex PCR, and TCRdb kept only the in-frame ones, dropping some. The sample shows over 140,000 clones, about 91% of them seen only once. This receptor was identified in an adult who received the AZD1222 COVID-19 vaccine. The specimen comprised peripheral blood, sampled 28 days after the second AZD1222 dose. This chain connects TRBV9 to TRBJ1-5; 11 nucleotides align to TRBD1. In nucleotides, the CDR3 is TGTGCCAGCAGCGGGACAGGGGGCGTTGGACAGCCCCAGCATTTT. Protein sequence: CASSGTGGVGQPQHF.